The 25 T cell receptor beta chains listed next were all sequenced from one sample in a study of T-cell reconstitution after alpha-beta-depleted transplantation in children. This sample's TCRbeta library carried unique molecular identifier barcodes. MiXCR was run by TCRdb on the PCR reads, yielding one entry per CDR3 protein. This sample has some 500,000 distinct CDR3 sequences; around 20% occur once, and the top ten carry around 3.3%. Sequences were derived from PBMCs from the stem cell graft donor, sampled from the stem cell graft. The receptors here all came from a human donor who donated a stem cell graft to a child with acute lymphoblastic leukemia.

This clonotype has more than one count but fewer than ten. CDR3 nucleotides: TGTGCCAGCAGCTTAGGGACTAGCCTCCAAGAGACCCAGTACTTC. It translates to CASSLGTSLQETQYF. This rearrangement joins TRBV7-9 to TRBJ2-5; 8 positions match TRBD2. This CDR3 region has 15 residues. V was clipped by 1 base and J by 1 base; unmatched bases: 2. Germline CDR1 reads SEHNR; CDR2 reads FQNEAQ (reference sequence).

CDR3 bases: TGTGCCAGCAGTTACTCGGCAGAGAACACTGAAGCTTTCTTT. It yields the protein CASSYSAENTEAFF. The genes are TRBV6-5 and TRBJ1-1, with D hard to call. Per the germline V gene, CDR1 is MNHEY and CDR2 is SVGAGI. The CDR3 has 14 amino acids. V was clipped by 0 bases and J by 1 base, with 6 bases between them.

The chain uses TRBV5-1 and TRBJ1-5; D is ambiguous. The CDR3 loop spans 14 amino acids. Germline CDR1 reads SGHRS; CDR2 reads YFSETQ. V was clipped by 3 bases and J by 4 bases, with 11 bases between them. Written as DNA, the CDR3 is TGCGCCAGCAGCTCCCGGGAGCCTAATCAGCCCCAGCATTTT. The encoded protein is CASSSREPNQPQHF.

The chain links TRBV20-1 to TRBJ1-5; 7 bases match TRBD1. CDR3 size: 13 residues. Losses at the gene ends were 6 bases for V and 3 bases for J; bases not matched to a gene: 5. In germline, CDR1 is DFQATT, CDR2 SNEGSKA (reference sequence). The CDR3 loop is CSAEGTANQPQHF. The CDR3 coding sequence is TGCAGTGCAGAAGGGACAGCCAATCAGCCCCAGCATTTT.

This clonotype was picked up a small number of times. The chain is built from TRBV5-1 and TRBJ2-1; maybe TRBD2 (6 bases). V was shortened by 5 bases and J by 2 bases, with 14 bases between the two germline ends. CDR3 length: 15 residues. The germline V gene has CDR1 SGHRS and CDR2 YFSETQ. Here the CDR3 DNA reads TGCGCCAGCAGGACGGGGGATGTGACCTACAATGAGCAGTTCTTC. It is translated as CASRTGDVTYNEQFF.

The CDR3 nucleotides are TGTGCCAGCAGTTCGAACGTCGATGGCTACACCTTC. It yields the protein CASSSNVDGYTF. This chain links TRBV12-3 or TRBV12-4 with TRBJ1-2; D is ambiguous. CDR3 length: 12 amino acids. The V end lost 4 bases, the J end lost 6 bases, and 9 bases lay between the germline ends.

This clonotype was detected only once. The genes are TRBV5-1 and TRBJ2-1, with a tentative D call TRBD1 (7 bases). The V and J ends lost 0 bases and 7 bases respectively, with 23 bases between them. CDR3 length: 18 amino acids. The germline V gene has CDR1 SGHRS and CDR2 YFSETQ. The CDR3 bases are TGCGCCAGCAGCTTGGGTATAGAGGGCAGGGGGGAGTGGAATGAGCAGTTCTTC. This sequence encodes CASSLGIEGRGEWNEQFF. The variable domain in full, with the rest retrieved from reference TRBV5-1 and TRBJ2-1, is KAGVTQTPRYLIKTRGQQVTLSCSPISGHRSVSWYQQTPGQGLQFLFEYFSETQRNKGNFPGRFSGRQFSNSRSEMNVSTLELGDSALYLCASSLGIEGRGEWNEQFFGPGTRLTVL.

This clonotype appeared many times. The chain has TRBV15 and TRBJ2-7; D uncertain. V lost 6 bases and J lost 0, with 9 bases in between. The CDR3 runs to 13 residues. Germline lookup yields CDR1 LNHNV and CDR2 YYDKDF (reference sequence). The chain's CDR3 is CATSIWDSYEQYF. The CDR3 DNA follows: TGTGCCACCAGTATCTGGGACTCCTACGAGCAGTACTTC.

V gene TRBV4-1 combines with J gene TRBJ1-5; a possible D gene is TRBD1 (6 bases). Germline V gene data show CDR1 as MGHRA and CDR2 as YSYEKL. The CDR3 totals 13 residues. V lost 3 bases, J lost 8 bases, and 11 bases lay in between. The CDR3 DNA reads TGCGCCAGCAGCCATGGACAGAGGGAGCCCCAGCATTTT. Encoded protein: CASSHGQREPQHF.

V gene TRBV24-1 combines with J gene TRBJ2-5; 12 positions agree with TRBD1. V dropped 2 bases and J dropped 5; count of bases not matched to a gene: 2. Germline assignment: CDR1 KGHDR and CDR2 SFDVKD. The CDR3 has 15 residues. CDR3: CATSDWDRGHETQYF. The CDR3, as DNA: TGTGCCACCAGTGATTGGGACAGGGGGCACGAGACCCAGTACTTC.

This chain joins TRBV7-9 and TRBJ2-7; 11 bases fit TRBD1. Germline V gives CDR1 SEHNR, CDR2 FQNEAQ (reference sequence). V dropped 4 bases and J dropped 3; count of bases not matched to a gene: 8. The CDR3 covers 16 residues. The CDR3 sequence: CASSSPLGTGGYEQYF. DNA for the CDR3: TGTGCCAGCAGCTCCCCCCTCGGGACAGGGGGCTACGAGCAGTACTTC.

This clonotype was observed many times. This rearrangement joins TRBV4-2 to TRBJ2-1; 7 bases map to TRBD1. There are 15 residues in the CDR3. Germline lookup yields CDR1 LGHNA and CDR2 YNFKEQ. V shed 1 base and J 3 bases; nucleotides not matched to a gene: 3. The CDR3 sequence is CASSQAGTDYNEQFF. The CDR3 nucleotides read TGTGCCAGCAGCCAAGCGGGGACAGACTACAATGAGCAGTTCTTC.

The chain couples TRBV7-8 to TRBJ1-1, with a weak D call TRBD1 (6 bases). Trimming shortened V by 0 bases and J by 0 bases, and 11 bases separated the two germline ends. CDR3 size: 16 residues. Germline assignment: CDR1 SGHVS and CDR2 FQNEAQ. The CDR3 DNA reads TGTGCCAGCAGCTTAGCGGGGGCTCAGGTGAACACTGAAGCTTTCTTT. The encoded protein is CASSLAGAQVNTEAFF. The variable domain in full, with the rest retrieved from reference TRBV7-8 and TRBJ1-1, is GAGVSQSPRYKVAKRGQDVALRCDPISGHVSLFWYQQALGQGPEFLTYFQNEAQLDKSGLPSDRFFAERPEGSVSTLKIQRTQQEDSAVYLCASSLAGAQVNTEAFFGQGTRLTVV.

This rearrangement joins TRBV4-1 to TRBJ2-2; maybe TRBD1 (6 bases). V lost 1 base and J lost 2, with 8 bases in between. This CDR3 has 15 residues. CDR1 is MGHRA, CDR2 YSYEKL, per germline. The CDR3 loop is CASSQAGANTGELFF. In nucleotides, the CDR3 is TGCGCCAGCAGCCAAGCAGGGGCTAACACCGGGGAGCTGTTTTTT.

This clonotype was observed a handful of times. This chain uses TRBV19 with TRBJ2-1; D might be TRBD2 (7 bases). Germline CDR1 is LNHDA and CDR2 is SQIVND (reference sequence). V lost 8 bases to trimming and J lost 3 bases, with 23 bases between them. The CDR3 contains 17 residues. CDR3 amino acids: CASGGLADNRVYNEQFF. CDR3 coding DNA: TGTGCCAGTGGGGGGCTAGCGGATAATCGAGTCTACAATGAGCAGTTCTTC.

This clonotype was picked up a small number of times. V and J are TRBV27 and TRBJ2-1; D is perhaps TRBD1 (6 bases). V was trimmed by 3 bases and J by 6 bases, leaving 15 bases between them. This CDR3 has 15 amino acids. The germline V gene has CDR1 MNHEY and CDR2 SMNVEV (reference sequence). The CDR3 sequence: CASSFTRGSGNEQFF. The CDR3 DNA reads TGTGCCAGCAGTTTTACGAGGGGGAGTGGCAATGAGCAGTTCTTC.

CDR3 region: CASSLRSGLAGGPGYNEQFF. The CDR3 DNA is TGCGCCAGCAGCTTACGGTCGGGACTAGCGGGAGGGCCGGGCTACAATGAGCAGTTCTTC. V gene TRBV5-1 combines with J gene TRBJ2-1, with TRBD2 matching over 16 bases. Per germline, CDR1 SGHRS and CDR2 YFSETQ. J was trimmed by 3 bases and V by 2 bases; bases with no gene match: 11. CDR3 length: 20 residues. The full variable domain, in which reference TRBV5-1 and TRBJ2-1 provide the parts outside the CDR3, is KAGVTQTPRYLIKTRGQQVTLSCSPISGHRSVSWYQQTPGQGLQFLFEYFSETQRNKGNFPGRFSGRQFSNSRSEMNVSTLELGDSALYLCASSLRSGLAGGPGYNEQFFGPGTRLTVL.

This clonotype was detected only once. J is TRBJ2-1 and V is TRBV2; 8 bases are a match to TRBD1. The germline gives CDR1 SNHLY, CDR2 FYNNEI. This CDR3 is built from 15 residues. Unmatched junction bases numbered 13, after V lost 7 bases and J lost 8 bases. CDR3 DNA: TGTGCCAGCAATCGTGGGACAGGACGCCCCGATGAGCAGTTCTTC. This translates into CASNRGTGRPDEQFF.

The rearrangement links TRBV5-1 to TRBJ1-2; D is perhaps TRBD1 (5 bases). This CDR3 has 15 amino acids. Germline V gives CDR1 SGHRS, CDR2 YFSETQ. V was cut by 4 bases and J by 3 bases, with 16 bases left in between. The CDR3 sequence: CASSPASGEYYGYTF. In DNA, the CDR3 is TGCGCCAGCAGCCCGGCCTCGGGGGAATACTATGGCTACACCTTC.

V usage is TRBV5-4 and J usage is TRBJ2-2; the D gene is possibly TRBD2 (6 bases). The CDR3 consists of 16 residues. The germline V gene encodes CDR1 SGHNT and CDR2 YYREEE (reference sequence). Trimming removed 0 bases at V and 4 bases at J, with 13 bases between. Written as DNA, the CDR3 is TGTGCCAGCAGCTTGGGAGGAGGGGTGAGCACCGGGGAGCTGTTTTTT. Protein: CASSLGGGVSTGELFF.

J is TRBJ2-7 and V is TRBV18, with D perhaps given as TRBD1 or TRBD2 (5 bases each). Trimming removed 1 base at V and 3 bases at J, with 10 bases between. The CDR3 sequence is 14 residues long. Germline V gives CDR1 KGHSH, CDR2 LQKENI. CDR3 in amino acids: CASSPQEGIYEQYF. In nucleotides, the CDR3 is TGTGCCAGCTCACCACAAGAGGGGATCTACGAGCAGTACTTC.

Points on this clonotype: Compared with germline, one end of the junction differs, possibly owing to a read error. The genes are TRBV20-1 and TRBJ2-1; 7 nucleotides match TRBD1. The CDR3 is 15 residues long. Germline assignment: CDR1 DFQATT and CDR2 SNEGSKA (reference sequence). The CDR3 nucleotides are TGCTGTGCTACCCACAGGGGAGAGAACGGGAATGAGCAGTTCTTC. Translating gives CCATHRGENGNEQFF.

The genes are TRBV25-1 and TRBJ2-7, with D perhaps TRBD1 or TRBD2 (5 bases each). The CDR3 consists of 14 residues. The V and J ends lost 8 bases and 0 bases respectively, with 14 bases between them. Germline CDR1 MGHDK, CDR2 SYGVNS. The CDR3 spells CASRDPEGSYEQYF. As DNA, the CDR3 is TGTGCCAGCCGGGACCCCGAGGGCTCCTACGAGCAGTACTTC.

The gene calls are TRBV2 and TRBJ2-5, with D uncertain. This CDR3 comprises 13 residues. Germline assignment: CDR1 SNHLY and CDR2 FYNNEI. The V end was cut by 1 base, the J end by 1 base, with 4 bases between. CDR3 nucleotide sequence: TGTGCCAGCAGTGAAGAGGTCCAAGAGACCCAGTACTTC. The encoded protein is CASSEEVQETQYF.

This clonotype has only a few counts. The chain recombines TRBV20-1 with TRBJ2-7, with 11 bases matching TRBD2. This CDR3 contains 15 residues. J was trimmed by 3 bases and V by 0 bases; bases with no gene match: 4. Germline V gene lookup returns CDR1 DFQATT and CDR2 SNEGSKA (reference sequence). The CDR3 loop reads CSARDPTSGVYEQYF. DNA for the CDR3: TGCAGTGCTAGAGATCCGACTAGCGGGGTCTACGAGCAGTACTTC.